Listed below are T cell receptor beta chains from one sample, sequenced in a study of blood T cell repertoires in COVID-19. Assay used: immunoSEQ multiplex PCR; TCRdb lists only in-frame clones, some missing. The data contain some 220,000 clones, about 82% of them singletons. Sequencing was done on a sample of peripheral blood. These receptors originate from a woman between 65 and 79 years old with COVID-19, enrolled during active disease. Each CDR3 is given with its conserved first and last residue. The D gene is left open where the match is weak. Where a row states a size, it is once, few, many or the class of an expanded clone; other rows omit it.

v_call	d_call	j_call	clone_size	cdr3_nt	cdr3_aa
TRBV28	TRBD1	TRBJ1-2	-	TGTGCCAGCAGTCAAAGACAGGGGTTAGTCGCGGACTATGGCTACACCTTC	CASSQRQGLVADYGYTF
TRBV29-1	TRBD1	TRBJ1-2	-	TGCAGCGTCACCACAGGGGATTCCTATGGCTACACCTTC	CSVTTGDSYGYTF
TRBV18	-	TRBJ1-2	-	TGTGCCAGCTCACGGACTCAGGAGTTGACTAACTATGGCTACACCTTC	CASSRTQELTNYGYTF
TRBV7-8	TRBD2	TRBJ2-7	-	TGTGCCAGCAGCTTAGTTGGCGCGGGAGATCTGGGGCCGTACTTC	CASSLVGAGDLGPYF
TRBV6-6	-	TRBJ1-1	-	TGTGCCAGCACCCACGAGGGAAGTGACACTGAAGCTTTCTTT	CASTHEGSDTEAFF
TRBV28	-	TRBJ1-6	-	TGTGCCAGCAGTTCCCTCTCGGGGGGGGAATATTCACCCCTCCACTTT	CASSSLSGGEYSPLHF
TRBV12-5	-	TRBJ2-3	once	TGTGCTAGTGAGCAGGGTAGCACAGATACGCAGTATTTT	CASEQGSTDTQYF
TRBV9	TRBD2	TRBJ2-2	-	TGTGCCAGCAGCATCACTAGCGAGAACACCGGGGAGCTGTTTTTT	CASSITSENTGELFF
TRBV3-1/TRBV3-2	TRBD2	TRBJ2-3	-	TGTGCCAGCAGCCCTCGGACTAGCTCAAGCACAGATACGCAGTATTTT	CASSPRTSSSTDTQYF
TRBV5-4	-	TRBJ2-5	-	TGTGCCAGCAGCTTGAGTACAGGGCAAAGAGAGACCCAGTACTTC	CASSLSTGQRETQYF
TRBV27	-	TRBJ1-1	-	TGTGCCAGCAGTTTAGCGGGGGCTCCAGGAAACACTGAAGCTTTCTTT	CASSLAGAPGNTEAFF
TRBV7-6	-	TRBJ1-6	-	TGTGCCAGCAGCTCCGGGACAACCGTTGGCTCACCCCTCCACTTT	CASSSGTTVGSPLHF
TRBV9	-	TRBJ2-7	-	TGTGCCAGCAGCGTCCGGGAGTGGGACGAGCAGTACTTC	CASSVREWDEQYF
TRBV6-1	-	TRBJ2-1	-	TGTGCCAGCAGTGACCCTTGGGGGGACTCCTACAATGAGCAGTTCTTC	CASSDPWGDSYNEQFF
TRBV5-8	-	TRBJ1-3	-	TGTGCCAGCAGCCGGGGATTGGGAGGCTCTGGAAACACCATATATTTT	CASSRGLGGSGNTIYF
TRBV2	TRBD1	TRBJ1-2	-	TGTGCCAGCAGTAGGTCCGGACAGGCGTTTACGGGTGGTGGCTACACCTTC	CASSRSGQAFTGGGYTF
TRBV4-3	-	TRBJ1-2	once	TGCGCCAGCAGCCAAGAAAGGGGCCCATTGGGGGGCTACACCTTC	CASSQERGPLGGYTF
TRBV7-9	TRBD1	TRBJ1-1	once	TGTGCCAGCAGCTGGGGACAGCAGAACACTGAAGCTTTCTTT	CASSWGQQNTEAFF
TRBV6-5	-	TRBJ1-4	once	TGTGCCAGCAGTTACTCGGGGCAGGGGCGCGAAAAACTGTTTTTT	CASSYSGQGREKLFF
TRBV4-2	TRBD1	TRBJ1-6	-	TGTGCCAGCAGCCAATTGGGACAGGGGATTAATAATTCACCCCTCCACTTT	CASSQLGQGINNSPLHF
TRBV2	-	TRBJ1-1	-	TGTGCCAGCAGTGCCCACGGGAATATGAACACTGAAGCTTTCTTT	CASSAHGNMNTEAFF
TRBV19	TRBD1	TRBJ1-1	-	TGTGCCAGTAGTATTGTGCAGGGGGCCGGCATGGACACTGAAGCTTTCTTT	CASSIVQGAGMDTEAFF
TRBV7-2	TRBD1	TRBJ1-3	-	TGTGCCAGCAGCTTCGGACAGGGAGTCTCTGGAAACACCATATATTTT	CASSFGQGVSGNTIYF
TRBV9	-	TRBJ1-2	-	TGTGCCAGCAGCGTAGAAGCCCTAAACTATGGCTACACCTTC	CASSVEALNYGYTF
TRBV3-1/TRBV3-2	TRBD1	TRBJ1-1	-	TGTGCCAGCAGCCAGACAGGGGTCTTAAACACTGAAGCTTTCTTT	CASSQTGVLNTEAFF
TRBV10-3	TRBD2	TRBJ2-7	-	TGTGCCATCAGACGGACTAGCGGTATCGACGAGCAGTACTTC	CAIRRTSGIDEQYF
TRBV7-6	TRBD2	TRBJ2-3	-	TGTGCCAGCAGCTTAACGACTAGCTGGGGGAGCACAGATACGCAGTATTTT	CASSLTTSWGSTDTQYF
TRBV5-4	-	TRBJ2-5	-	TGTGCCAGCAGCCCCTCGACCGGAAGGGAGGAGACCCAGTACTTC	CASSPSTGREETQYF
TRBV5-1	-	TRBJ1-1	-	TGCGCCAGCAGCTTGGGCGGGTACCACACTGAAGCTTTCTTT	CASSLGGYHTEAFF
TRBV7-2	TRBD2	TRBJ2-1	-	TGTGCCAGCAGGCCGAACCCACTAGCGATTTCCTACAATGAGCAGTTCTTC	CASRPNPLAISYNEQFF
TRBV9	-	TRBJ2-5	few	TGTGCCAGCAGCGTAACAGAGGAGACCCAGTACTTC	CASSVTEETQYF
TRBV30	-	TRBJ1-4	-	TGTGCCTGGAGTGTCCTGAGCCGGTCGGATGAAAAACTGTTTTTT	CAWSVLSRSDEKLFF
TRBV29-1	-	TRBJ2-2	-	TGCAGCGTTGACTTGGACAGATCGAACACCGGGGAGCTGTTTTTT	CSVDLDRSNTGELFF
TRBV5-1	TRBD1	TRBJ1-6	few	TGCGCCAGCAGCTTGGGTACAGGGGATCGGTCACCCCTCCACTTT	CASSLGTGDRSPLHF
TRBV11-3	-	TRBJ2-1	-	TGTGCCAGCAGCTTAGTTAGGACAGCTATTTCCACCTCCTACAATGAGCAGTTCTTC	CASSLVRTAISTSYNEQFF
TRBV19	-	TRBJ2-2	-	TGTGCCAGTAGTATGTACGGGGTGAACACCGGGGAGCTGTTTTTT	CASSMYGVNTGELFF
TRBV27	TRBD1	TRBJ2-5	-	TGTGCCAGCAGTTGGACAGGGGGGGAGACCCAGTACTTC	CASSWTGGETQYF
TRBV7-6	TRBD2	TRBJ2-7	-	TGTGCCAGCAGCTTAGGGCTAGCGGGCCCCTCACTCTCCTACGAGCAGTACTTC	CASSLGLAGPSLSYEQYF
TRBV5-6	-	TRBJ2-5	-	TGTGCCAGCAGCTTGGCGTTCCCCCAAGAGACCCAGTACTTC	CASSLAFPQETQYF
TRBV7-3	TRBD2	TRBJ2-2	-	TGTGCCAGCAGCTTAATGGCCCTAGCGGGGGGGAACACCGGGGAGCTGTTTTTT	CASSLMALAGGNTGELFF
TRBV7-6	-	TRBJ1-3	-	TGTGCCAGCAGCCCACCTCCCAAACCTTCGAGCGGAAACACCATATATTTT	CASSPPPKPSSGNTIYF
TRBV19	-	TRBJ1-4	-	TGTGCCAGTAGTCCGTTCGGGGTAGCTAATGAAAAACTGTTTTTT	CASSPFGVANEKLFF
TRBV2	TRBD1	TRBJ1-1	-	TGTGCCAGCAGAGCCACAGGGGGCGCCGTGCCGGCTGAAGCTTTCTTT	CASRATGGAVPAEAFF
TRBV12-3/TRBV12-4	-	TRBJ1-2	few	TGTGCCAGCAGTGGACAGCTCTATGGCTACACCTTC	CASSGQLYGYTF
TRBV19	-	TRBJ2-6	-	TGTGCCAGTCGGAAAGGGGCAGAGACTGGGGCCAACGTCCTGACTTTC	CASRKGAETGANVLTF
TRBV2	-	TRBJ2-5	-	TGTGCCAGCAGTGACAGTGGAGAGACCCAGTACTTC	CASSDSGETQYF
TRBV6-2/TRBV6-3	TRBD1	TRBJ1-1	-	TGTGCCAGCAGTTATACGCGGGACAGTGAAGCTTTCTTT	CASSYTRDSEAFF
TRBV19	-	TRBJ1-5	-	TGTGCCAGTAGTACTCCGGGGGGCAATCAGCCCCAGCATTTT	CASSTPGGNQPQHF
TRBV5-1	-	TRBJ1-1	few	TGCGCCAGCAGCACCGGGAACCCCCCAGCTTTCTTT	CASSTGNPPAFF
TRBV3-1/TRBV3-2	-	TRBJ2-7	-	TGTGCCAGCAGCAACGGGGTAGGTTCCTACGAGCAGTACTTC	CASSNGVGSYEQYF
TRBV27	-	TRBJ1-1	-	TGTGCCAGCAGCCCTCTGGGCCACACTGAAGCTTTCTTT	CASSPLGHTEAFF
TRBV2	-	TRBJ1-4	-	TGTGCCAGCAGTGGGTCGGAGGAACTGTTTTTT	CASSGSEELFF
TRBV24-1	-	TRBJ2-3	few	TGTGCCACCAGTGATTTGCATAGTACAGGCACAGATACGCAGTATTTT	CATSDLHSTGTDTQYF
TRBV27	TRBD1	TRBJ2-2	-	TGTGCCAGCACAAGATACAGGGGTCTTGAGAACACCGGGGAGCTGTTTTTT	CASTRYRGLENTGELFF
TRBV6-5	-	TRBJ1-2	-	TGTGCCAGCAGTCCGGATGGGAGGGTAGGCGGCTACACCTTC	CASSPDGRVGGYTF
TRBV7-2	-	TRBJ2-5	-	TGTGCCAGCAGCTTATCCCCAGGGGTAGAAGAGACCCAGTACTTC	CASSLSPGVEETQYF
TRBV3-1/TRBV3-2	-	TRBJ1-6	once	TGTGCCAGCAGCACCCGATGGACAGAGAATTCACCCCTCCACTTT	CASSTRWTENSPLHF
TRBV5-1	-	TRBJ1-2	-	TGCGCCAGCAGCCCGAATCGGGAGGCCGCCAACGGGTACACCTTC	CASSPNREAANGYTF